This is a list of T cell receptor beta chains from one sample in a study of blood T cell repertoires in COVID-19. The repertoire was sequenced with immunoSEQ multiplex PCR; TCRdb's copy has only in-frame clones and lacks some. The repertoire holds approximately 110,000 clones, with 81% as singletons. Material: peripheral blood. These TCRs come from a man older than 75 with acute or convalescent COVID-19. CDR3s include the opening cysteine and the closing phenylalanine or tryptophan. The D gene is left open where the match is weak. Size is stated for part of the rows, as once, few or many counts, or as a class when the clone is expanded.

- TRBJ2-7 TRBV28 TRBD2 TGTGCCAGCAAGACTAGCGGGAGTTACGAGCAGTACTTC CASKTSGSYEQYF
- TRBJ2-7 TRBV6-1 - TGTGCCAGCAGTGAAGCGCTCGGGGGCTACGAGCAGTACTTC CASSEALGGYEQYF
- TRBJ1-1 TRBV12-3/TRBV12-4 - TGTGCCAGCAGTCTCCTCGGACAGAATGAAGCTTTCTTT CASSLLGQNEAFF
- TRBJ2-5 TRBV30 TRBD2 TGTGCCTGGTCTAGCGGGAGTGCAAAGACCCAGTACTTC CAWSSGSAKTQYF
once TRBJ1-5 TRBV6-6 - TGTGCCAGCAGTTATCCTGGGGGCCACAATCAGCCCCAGCATTTT CASSYPGGHNQPQHF
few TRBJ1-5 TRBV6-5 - TGTGCCAGCACCTCGCCAGGGGATCAGCCCCAGCATTTT CASTSPGDQPQHF
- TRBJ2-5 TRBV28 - TGTGCCAGCAGTCCTCAGCCGGGACTCCTCCAAGAGACCCAGTACTTC CASSPQPGLLQETQYF
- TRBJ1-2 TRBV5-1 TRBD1 TGCGCCAGCAGCTTGACAGGGGTAGTAGGCTACACCTTC CASSLTGVVGYTF
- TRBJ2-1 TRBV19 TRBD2 TGTGCCAGTAGTATTGAAGGGACTAGCGGGAGGAATGAGCAGTTCTTC CASSIEGTSGRNEQFF
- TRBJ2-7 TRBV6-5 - TGTGCCAGCAGTAAACGACAGGTGGATTACTACGAGCAGTACTTC CASSKRQVDYYEQYF
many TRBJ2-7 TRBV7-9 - TGTGCCAGCAGCCCAGCGGGACATCCTAACTACGAGCAGTACTTC CASSPAGHPNYEQYF
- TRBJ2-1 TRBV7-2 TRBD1 TGTGCCAGCAGGACAGGGATCTACAATGAGCAGTTCTTC CASRTGIYNEQFF
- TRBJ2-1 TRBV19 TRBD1 TGTGCCAGTAGCATTCCGGGACAGGGGGAGAGTGAGCAGTTCTTC CASSIPGQGESEQFF
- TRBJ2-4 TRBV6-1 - TGTGCCAGCAGTGTTCAGGAGGGACTCTCAAAAGCCAAAAACATTCAGTACTTC CASSVQEGLSKAKNIQYF
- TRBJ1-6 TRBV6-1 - TGTGCCAGCAGTGAACAGTCAGTACTATTGAATTCACCCCTCCACTTT CASSEQSVLLNSPLHF
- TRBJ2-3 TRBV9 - TGTGCCAGCAGCGCCAGTCCTGTACCGGATACGCAGTATTTT CASSASPVPDTQYF
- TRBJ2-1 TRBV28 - TGTGCCAGCAGTTTGTCTAAACCGGGCCGACCGAGCGGTAACTCCTACAATGAGCAGTTCTTC CASSLSKPGRPSGNSYNEQFF
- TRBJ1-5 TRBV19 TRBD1 TGTGCCAGTAGTAGACAGGGAGGTGGCAATCAGCCCCAGCATTTT CASSRQGGGNQPQHF
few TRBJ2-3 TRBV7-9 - TGTGCCAGCAGCTTGTGGCAGGGGCGCACAGATACGCAGTATTTT CASSLWQGRTDTQYF
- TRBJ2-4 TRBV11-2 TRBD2 TGTGCCAGCAGCCCCGGGACTAGCGGGAGGGCGGTCAAAAACATTCAGTACTTC CASSPGTSGRAVKNIQYF
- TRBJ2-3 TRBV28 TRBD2 TGTGCCAGCAGCCCCCTAGCGGGAGGGATTAGTAAAACAGATACGCAGTATTTT CASSPLAGGISKTDTQYF
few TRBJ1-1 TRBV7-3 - TGTGCCAGCAGCCCCCGAGCGGGCGTCACTGAAGCTTTCTTT CASSPRAGVTEAFF
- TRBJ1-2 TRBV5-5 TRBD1 TGTGCCAGCAGCCTCCGACAGGGATCGTATGGCTACACCTTC CASSLRQGSYGYTF
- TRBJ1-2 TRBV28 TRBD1 TGTGCCAGCAGTTTTCAGGGGGCGCCTAACTATGGCTACACCTTC CASSFQGAPNYGYTF
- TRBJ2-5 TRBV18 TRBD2 TGTGCCAGCTCACTTACGGACGGGAGGGAGACCCAGTACTTC CASSLTDGRETQYF
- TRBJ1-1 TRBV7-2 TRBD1 TGTGCCAGCAGACAGGGGATCCTAATGAACACTGAAGCTTTCTTT CASRQGILMNTEAFF
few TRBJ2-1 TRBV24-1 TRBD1 TGTGCCACCAGTGACCCCGCGGAGGACAGGGGGAATGAGCAGTTCTTC CATSDPAEDRGNEQFF
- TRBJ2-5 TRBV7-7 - TGTGCTAGCAGCTTAACGGGGGTTAGGGGAGAGACCCAGTACTTC CASSLTGVRGETQYF
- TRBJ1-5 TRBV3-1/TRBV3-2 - TGTGCCAGCAGTCCCCGCGCAGGGGGCAATCAGCCCCAGCATTTT CASSPRAGGNQPQHF
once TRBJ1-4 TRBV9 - TGTGCCAGCAGCGTCGCTGAAGGGGGTTCTAATGAAAAACTGTTTTTT CASSVAEGGSNEKLFF
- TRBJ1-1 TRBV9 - TGTGCCAGCAGCGTAGATTTGGGGGAGGTTAGCACTGAAGCTTTCTTT CASSVDLGEVSTEAFF
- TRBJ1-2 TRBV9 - TGTGCCAGCAGGACAGGAGATAACTATGGCTACACCTTC CASRTGDNYGYTF
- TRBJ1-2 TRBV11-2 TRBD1 TGTGCCAGCAGCTCGGGACAGGGGGTTTGGGGCTACACCTTC CASSSGQGVWGYTF
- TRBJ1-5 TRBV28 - TGTGCCAGCAGTTTTGGGCCTAGCAATCAGCCCCAGCATTTT CASSFGPSNQPQHF
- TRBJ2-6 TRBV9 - TGTGCCAGCAGCGTAGCCCCCAGGGGAGCCAGCTCTGGGGCCAACGTCCTGACTTTC CASSVAPRGASSGANVLTF
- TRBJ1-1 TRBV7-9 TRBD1 TGTGCCAGCAGCTTGGCGGACAGGGGGAACACTGAAGCTTTCTTT CASSLADRGNTEAFF
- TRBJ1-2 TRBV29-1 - TGCAGCGTTAACGCCCTAGGGGGTTCTAACTATGGCTACACCTTC CSVNALGGSNYGYTF
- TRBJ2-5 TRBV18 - TGTGCCAGCTCACCACTCCCGGGTGGGGAGACCCAGTACTTC CASSPLPGGETQYF
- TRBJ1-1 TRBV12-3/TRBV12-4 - TGTGCCAGCAGCCGAAACGGAGGCAAGGAAGCTTTCTTT CASSRNGGKEAFF
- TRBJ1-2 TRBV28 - TGTGCCAGCAGTTCCATGGCGGTCTATGGCTACACCTTC CASSSMAVYGYTF
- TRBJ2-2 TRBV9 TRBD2 TGTGCCAGCAGCGTCGGGACTAGCCAAACCGGGGAGCTGTTTTTT CASSVGTSQTGELFF